The 8 T cell receptor beta chains listed next were all sequenced from one sample in a study of identical twins. TCRdb recomputed calls from the 5' RACE reads with MiXCR, one row per CDR3 protein. The table records 650,000 to 800,000 distinct CDR3 sequences, about 9.4% of them present only once. These data are also associated with another study on yellow fever vaccine responses in identical twins.

The sequencing sample was made of PBMCs. The receptors were sampled from a woman under 30 in good health.

The chain has TRBV10-3 and TRBJ1-5; tentative D call: TRBD1 (5 bases). Germline V CDR1 and CDR2: ENHRY, SYGVKD. The CDR3 sequence is 14 residues long. Trimming pared 4 bases from V and 2 bases from J, leaving 9 bases between. The CDR3 here is CAISAVGGNQPQHF. CDR3 DNA: TGTGCCATCAGTGCGGTGGGGGGCAATCAGCCCCAGCATTTT.

A few counts support this clonotype. The V gene is TRBV7-8, the J gene TRBJ2-7; 7 bases fit TRBD1. Germline V gene sequence: CDR1 SGHVS, CDR2 FQNEAQ. Trimming removed 5 bases from V and 2 bases from J; junction bases left unmatched: 9. The CDR3 sequence is 15 residues long. The CDR3 DNA reads as TGTGCCAGCAGCCCCCGTAGCAGGGGGACCTACGAGCAGTACTTC. Translated: CASSPRSRGTYEQYF.

This clonotype came up many times. The chain employs TRBV9 and TRBJ2-1; 10 positions agree with TRBD1. Germline V gene lookup returns CDR1 SGDLS and CDR2 YYNGEE. This CDR3 has 17 residues. The V and J ends lost 6 bases and 8 bases, in that order; junction bases with no gene match: 17. In nucleotides, the CDR3 is TGTGCCAGCACACGAGGTACGGGACAGGGGCCTTTCCATGAGCAGTTCTTC. Translating it yields CASTRGTGQGPFHEQFF.

The CDR3 is CASRIIAGGTGELFF. The CDR3 DNA reads TGTGCCAGCAGGATAATAGCGGGAGGGACCGGGGAGCTGTTTTTT. The gene calls are TRBV11-2 and TRBJ2-2; 11 bases line up with TRBD2. V lost 6 bases and J lost 5; bases outside the gene matches: 5. Looked up from germline, CDR1 is SGHAT and CDR2 is FQNNGV. The CDR3 extends over 15 amino acids.

This clonotype was detected a few times. The rearrangement links TRBV7-6 to TRBJ2-7; D unresolved. CDR1 is SGHVS and CDR2 is FNYEAQ in the germline V gene. The CDR3 runs 13 residues. V was pared by 5 bases and J by 5 bases, with 13 bases between. The CDR3, as DNA: TGTGCCAGCAGCCTATCTCAGGTGGACGAGCAGTACTTC. It is translated as CASSLSQVDEQYF.

The chain is built from TRBV5-5 and TRBJ1-2, with TRBD1 identical over 9 bases. V trimming: 1 base; J trimming: 7 bases; junction bases outside the gene matches: 5. Germline V gives CDR1 SGHKS, CDR2 YYEKEE (reference sequence). CDR3 length: 14 amino acids. CDR3 region: CASSLLDRGSGYTF. CDR3 DNA: TGTGCCAGCAGCTTGCTTGACAGGGGGTCTGGCTACACCTTC.

The J gene is TRBJ2-7, the V gene TRBV3-1; the D gene is possibly TRBD1 (6 bases). Germline lookup yields CDR1 LGHDT and CDR2 YNNKEL (reference sequence). Between the trimmed V and J ends, which lost 0 bases and 0 bases, there was a span of 9 bases. CDR3 length: 15 residues. CDR3 in amino acids: CASSQDPGHSYEQYF. The CDR3 DNA reads TGTGCCAGCAGCCAAGATCCGGGACACTCCTACGAGCAGTACTTC.

The V gene is TRBV6-2 or TRBV6-3, the J gene TRBJ2-3; 12 bases map to TRBD2. This CDR3 spans 19 amino acids. CDR1 and CDR2 (germline): MNHEY, SVGEGT. Unmatched junction bases numbered 14, after V lost 1 base and J lost 6 bases. The CDR3 nucleotides are TGTGCCAGCAGTTACTTACTCCAGAAGACTAGCGGGAGAGGGGATACGCAGTATTTT. As protein: CASSYLLQKTSGRGDTQYF.